The rows below give T cell receptor beta chains drawn from one sample of a study of T-cell reconstitution after alpha-beta-depleted transplantation in children. Each CDR3 protein gets one entry after TCRdb re-called the PCR reads with MiXCR. The data hold fewer than 700,000 distinct CDR3 sequences, with more than 20% observed a single time. Sequencing was performed on PBMCs, mostly from graft donor cells, taken 360 days after TCRalphabeta/CD19-depleted stem cell transplant. These receptors were collected from a boy in the first two years of life who had a stem cell transplant for acute myeloid leukemia, so the T cells may come from the graft donor. Each CDR3 is given with its conserved first and last residue. D genes are given only for firm matches. Clone size, where shown, is once, few, many, or a class for clones that have expanded.

j_gene,abundance,v_gene,d_gene,CDR3aa,CDR3nt
TRBJ2-1,few,TRBV24-1,TRBD1,CATEGTGGRYNEQFF,TGTGCCACCGAAGGCACAGGGGGCAGGTACAATGAGCAGTTCTTC
TRBJ2-2,few,TRBV4-2,TRBD1,CASSHGTVNTGELFF,TGTGCCAGCAGCCACGGGACAGTGAACACCGGGGAGCTGTTTTTT
TRBJ1-4,few,TRBV6-1,.,CASSDRGRVNEKLFF,TGTGCCAGCAGTGACAGGGGCCGCGTGAATGAAAAACTGTTTTTT
TRBJ2-5,.,TRBV12-3/TRBV12-4,.,CASSYTTETQYF,TGTGCCAGCAGTTATACTACAGAGACCCAGTACTTC
TRBJ2-1,once,TRBV5-5,.,CASSPGLALNEQFF,TGTGCCAGCAGCCCTGGACTCGCCCTCAATGAGCAGTTCTTC
TRBJ2-5,.,TRBV5-1,TRBD2,CASSLGTSGETQYF,TGCGCCAGCAGCCTCGGGACTAGCGGAGAGACCCAGTACTTC
TRBJ2-2,many,TRBV20-1,.,CSAQGLTGELFF,TGCAGTGCGCAGGGTCTCACCGGGGAGCTGTTTTTT
TRBJ2-2,.,TRBV12-3/TRBV12-4,.,CASSFSGGNTGELFF,TGTGCCAGCAGTTTTTCTGGGGGGAACACCGGGGAGCTGTTTTTT
TRBJ2-7,few,TRBV6-5,TRBD2,CASSYGTSGGAPYF,TGTGCCAGCAGTTACGGGACTAGCGGGGGGGCCCCGTACTTC
TRBJ1-1,few,TRBV12-3/TRBV12-4,.,CASSLIRSTEAFF,TGTGCCAGCAGTTTAATAAGGTCCACTGAAGCTTTCTTT
TRBJ2-3,.,TRBV12-3/TRBV12-4,TRBD1,CASRGGQVYTDTQYF,TGTGCCAGCAGGGGGGGACAGGTCTACACAGATACGCAGTATTTT
TRBJ2-4,few,TRBV7-6,.,CASSLVVGGNIQYF,TGTGCCAGCAGCTTAGTAGTCGGAGGAAACATTCAGTACTTC
TRBJ1-3,few,TRBV20-1,.,CSATGDSGNTIYF,TGCAGTGCCACAGGTGACTCTGGAAACACCATATATTTT
TRBJ2-1,many,TRBV6-1,TRBD1,CASSENRDRVNEQFF,TGTGCCAGCAGTGAAAATCGGGACAGGGTCAATGAGCAGTTCTTC
TRBJ2-1,few,TRBV27,TRBD2,CASSGLLAASYNEQFF,TGTGCCAGCAGTGGCTTACTAGCGGCCTCCTACAATGAGCAGTTCTTC
TRBJ2-7,few,TRBV5-1,TRBD1,CASSWGGQGASEQYF,TGCGCCAGCAGCTGGGGGGGACAGGGGGCTTCCGAGCAGTACTTC
TRBJ1-5,many,TRBV12-3/TRBV12-4,.,CASSSAGLVNQPQHF,TGTGCCAGCAGCAGCGCCGGACTGGTAAATCAGCCCCAGCATTTT
TRBJ2-6,many,TRBV5-1,.,CASSLLGGDYRSGANVLTF,TGCGCCAGCAGCTTGCTCGGGGGTGACTATCGATCTGGGGCCAACGTCCTGACTTTC
TRBJ1-2,few,TRBV6-5,TRBD1,CASSYSNRGEGGYTF,TGTGCCAGCAGTTACTCGAACAGGGGAGAGGGTGGCTACACCTTC
TRBJ2-1,many,TRBV6-1,TRBD2,CAFNAGGPYNEQFF,TGTGCCTTTAACGCGGGGGGGCCTTACAATGAGCAGTTCTTC
TRBJ2-6,few,TRBV28,.,CASSSLTAGANVLTF,TGTGCCAGCAGTTCTCTGACAGCTGGGGCCAACGTCCTGACTTTC
TRBJ1-5,few,TRBV29-1,TRBD1,CSVQGGSNQPQHF,TGCAGCGTTCAGGGGGGGAGCAATCAGCCCCAGCATTTT
TRBJ2-3,.,TRBV9,.,CASSPRPWDSAADTQYF,TGTGCCAGCAGCCCCCGACCCTGGGACTCAGCAGCGGATACGCAGTATTTT
TRBJ1-1,few,TRBV7-9,.,CASSTSGTEAFF,TGTGCCAGCTCTACCTCCGGGACTGAAGCTTTCTTT
TRBJ2-1,.,TRBV6-1,.,CASRTQELGNEQFF,TGTGCCAGCAGAACACAGGAGTTGGGCAATGAGCAGTTCTTC
TRBJ1-1,.,TRBV5-2,.,CARGPGLGTEAFF,TGTGCCAGGGGCCCCGGTTTGGGCACTGAAGCTTTCTTT
TRBJ1-1,.,TRBV12-5,TRBD1,CASTPETLTDRGSTEAFF,TGTGCTAGTACGCCCGAGACCTTAACGGACAGGGGTAGCACTGAAGCTTTCTTT
TRBJ2-7,.,TRBV12-3/TRBV12-4,.,CASSLGGNDYEQYF,TGTGCCAGCAGTTTGGGTGGGAATGACTACGAGCAGTACTTC
TRBJ2-3,many,TRBV5-1,.,CASSSGAVTDTQYF,TGCGCCAGCAGCTCCGGGGCCGTAACAGATACGCAGTATTTT
TRBJ2-5,many,TRBV11-2,TRBD2,CASSSPDSGLAGGRETQYF,TGTGCCAGCAGCTCTCCCGACTCCGGACTAGCGGGGGGCAGGGAGACCCAGTACTTC